This TCR beta chain was retrieved from a study of T cell changes during pregnancy in multiple sclerosis. The data were produced by immunoSEQ multiplex PCR, yet TCRdb's version contains in-frame clones alone and is incomplete. The table shows over 50,000 clones, with 80% to 90% occurring only once. Sequences were obtained from peripheral blood from another person, used as feeder cells. The source is a human donor whose cells served as feeder cells for cultures in a pregnancy study.

As DNA, the CDR3 is TGTGCCAGCAGCCCCACCCACGGGACCCAGTACTTC. It encodes CASSPTHGTQYF. The chain has TRBV7-6 and TRBJ2-5; no reliable D call. This CDR3 region has 12 residues. CDR1 and CDR2 (germline): SGHVS, FNYEAQ. V gave up 5 bases and J gave up 7 bases, with 11 bases separating them.